This T cell receptor (beta chain) was found in a study of T cells after yellow fever vaccination. Study-wide context: It was SMART-Seq v4 Ultra Low Input that prepared the fractions with low cell numbers. Overall study results and limits: Shared CD4/CD8 clonotypes were a small share, likely from convergent recombination. Within FACS-sorted repertoires, abundant clonotypes contaminating from the bulk population could be present.

Regarding this clonotype: Its specificity is unknown.

From germline, CDR1 is SGHRS and CDR2 YFSETQ. The CDR3 runs to 13 residues. Trimming shortened V by 2 bases and J by 0 bases, and 3 bases separated the two germline ends. Researchers made TCR cDNA using 5'RACE template switching, and this step added a universal primer site and UMIs. TCRdb analysed the 5' RACE reads with MiXCR anew, one entry per CDR3 protein. Of 200,000 to 300,000 distinct CDR3 sequences listed, about 7% were seen once; the top ten hold approximately 0.87%. Sequenced material: CD4+ T cells sorted from PBMCs, taken 15 days after the yellow fever booster vaccination. The genes are TRBV5-1 and TRBJ1-5; the D is unclear. This sequence originates from a man aged 25-45 years who received the YFV17D yellow fever vaccine. CDR3 loop: CASSLSSNQPQHF. The CDR3 bases are TGCGCCAGCAGCTTATCTAGCAATCAGCCCCAGCATTTT.